The 31 T cell receptor beta chains listed next were all sequenced from one sample in a study of cytomegalovirus exposure and HLA in healthy donors listed by TCRdb under 2017. The protocol used for the library was the immunoSEQ multiplex PCR assay. A mixture of 60 forward primers for TCR Vbeta segments and 13 reverse primers for TCR Jbeta segments was used in the multiplex PCR. In TCRdb, the immuneACCESS table is reduced to in-frame sequences with V and J assigned. These tables do not hold every clone; where another copy was compared, an unresolved V gene accounts for under half, and the others remain unexplained. The sample table records roughly 190,000 clones; roughly 87% of these occur just once. 0.9% to 1.2% of the sample comes from the top ten. Input material: PBMCs. The receptors were sampled from a boy between 2 and 10 years old in good health and CMV-seronegative.

V is TRBV7-9 and J is TRBJ1-2; TRBD1 aligns across 7 bases. Trimming removed 6 bases from V and 0 bases from J; junction bases left unmatched: 13. The CDR3 runs to 17 residues. The germline CDR1 and CDR2 sequences are SEHNR and FQNEAQ (reference sequence). CDR3 loop: CASRGEGARRANYGYTF. The CDR3 nucleotides read TGTGCCAGCAGGGGCGAGGGGGCGCGTAGAGCTAACTATGGCTACACCTTC.

The chain couples TRBV2 to TRBJ2-2; D unresolved. This CDR3 is 12 amino acids long. Germline V CDR1 and CDR2: SNHLY, FYNNEI. The V end was cut by 5 bases, the J end by 3 bases, with 4 bases between. The CDR3: CASSPDTGELFF. The CDR3 DNA is TGTGCCAGCAGTCCTGACACCGGGGAGCTGTTTTTT.

The chain links TRBV19 to TRBJ1-1; 8 bases match TRBD1. The germline gives CDR1 LNHDA, CDR2 SQIVND (reference sequence). The V segment lost 7 bases and the J segment 6 bases; nucleotides outside the gene matches: 7. The CDR3 is made up of 13 amino acids. CDR3 region: CASNQGAPPEAFF. CDR3 sequence (DNA): TGTGCCAGTAACCAGGGGGCGCCCCCTGAAGCTTTCTTT.

The CDR3 loop reads CASSFWEGRVSGANVLTF. CDR3 nucleotides: TGTGCCAGCAGTTTTTGGGAGGGGAGGGTCTCTGGGGCCAACGTCCTGACTTTC. V and J are TRBV28 and TRBJ2-6; 7 bases match TRBD2. Germline V gives CDR1 MDHEN, CDR2 SYDVKM. V dropped 3 bases and J dropped 0; count of bases not matched to a gene: 8. The CDR3 spans 18 residues.

CDR3 coding DNA: TGTGCCAGTAGTATGACTAGACCGGGCACCGGGGAGCTGTTTTTT. Protein: CASSMTRPGTGELFF. The rearrangement joins TRBV19 to TRBJ2-2, with D tentatively TRBD2 (6 bases). Per the germline V gene, CDR1 is LNHDA and CDR2 is SQIVND (reference sequence). The length of the CDR3 is 15 residues. V lost 3 bases and J lost 4, with 12 bases in between.

V and J are TRBV5-4 and TRBJ2-2; 7 bases agree with TRBD2. CDR1 SGHNT and CDR2 YYREEE come from the germline V gene (reference sequence). This CDR3 is built from 18 residues. Trimming cost V 0 bases and J 3 bases; bases outside gene matches: 11. The DNA of the CDR3 is TGTGCCAGCAGCTTGGCCCTCTTTCCCGCGGGAGACACCGGGGAGCTGTTTTTT. Translating it yields CASSLALFPAGDTGELFF.

The table lists this clone with a few counts. The chain employs TRBV4-1 and TRBJ2-1; weak D call: TRBD1 (6 bases). This CDR3 is built from 13 residues. CDR1 is MGHRA, CDR2 YSYEKL, per germline. V lost 4 bases and J 4 bases, leaving 8 bases between the germline ends. CDR3 residues: CASSPGQYNEQFF. The CDR3 DNA reads TGCGCCAGCAGCCCCGGACAGTACAATGAGCAGTTCTTC.

V is TRBV28 and J is TRBJ1-1, with D possibly matching TRBD1 (5 bases). In germline, CDR1 is MDHEN, CDR2 SYDVKM. The CDR3 runs 14 residues. The V end lost 7 bases, the J end lost 7 bases, and 19 bases lay between the germline ends. The CDR3 DNA reads as TGTGCCAGCATTGGGGAGGGGACGGCCCGTGAAGCTTTCTTT. Its translation is CASIGEGTAREAFF.

This clone came up once. The gene calls are TRBV2 and TRBJ2-3; no definite D call. V dropped 2 bases and J dropped 0 bases, with 3 bases sitting between them. The CDR3 contains 13 residues. Germline CDR1 and CDR2: SNHLY and FYNNEI. This chain's CDR3 is CASSETSTDTQYF. The CDR3 nucleotides read TGTGCCAGCAGTGAAACTAGCACAGATACGCAGTATTTT.

In its sample, this clone was seen a few times. The V call is TRBV27, the J call TRBJ2-7; perhaps TRBD2 as D (5 bases). There are 15 residues in the CDR3. V was shortened by 3 bases and J by 3 bases, with 15 bases between the two germline ends. CDR1 and CDR2 (germline): MNHEY, SMNVEV (reference sequence). CDR3 coding DNA: TGTGCCAGCAGTTTCGGGCCTAGCAGTTTCTACGAGCAGTACTTC. It is translated as CASSFGPSSFYEQYF.

J is TRBJ1-2 and V is TRBV18; 9 nucleotides agree with TRBD1. V was pared by 6 bases and J by 8 bases, with 10 bases of the junction left unmatched. The CDR3 length is 14 residues. Per the germline V gene, CDR1 is KGHSH and CDR2 is LQKENI. The CDR3 sequence is CASSRDRDEGGYTF. The CDR3 bases are TGTGCCAGCTCGAGGGACAGGGACGAAGGAGGCTACACCTTC.

V is TRBV27 and J is TRBJ1-2; TRBD1 matches 7 bases. Trimming took 2 bases from V and 2 from J; bases not matched to a gene: 5. The germline V gene has CDR1 MNHEY and CDR2 SMNVEV (reference sequence). The CDR3 contains 15 residues. CDR3 amino acids: CASSLRPTGNYGYTF. For the CDR3, the DNA is TGTGCCAGCAGTTTACGCCCGACAGGGAACTATGGCTACACCTTC.

The gene calls are TRBV10-2 and TRBJ1-2, with 9 bases fitting TRBD1. The CDR3 consists of 14 residues. Germline V CDR1 and CDR2: WSHSY, SAAADI. V dropped 8 bases and J dropped 5; count of bases not matched to a gene: 9. The CDR3 bases are TGCGCCAGCTGTCCTTTGGGGACAGGGTATGGCTACACCTTC. It translates to CASCPLGTGYGYTF.

V gene TRBV2 combines with J gene TRBJ1-6; D is undetermined. The CDR3 has 15 residues. V gave up 0 bases and J gave up 8 bases, with 11 bases separating them. The germline V gene has CDR1 SNHLY and CDR2 FYNNEI. CDR3 sequence: CASSEALRADSPLHF. CDR3 DNA sequence: TGTGCCAGCAGTGAAGCCCTCAGAGCGGATTCACCCCTCCACTTT.

V usage is TRBV9 and J usage is TRBJ2-5, with D possibly matching TRBD1 (5 bases). The DNA end favors TRBJ2-7, so the J call may be wrong. This CDR3 spans 18 amino acids. CDR1 and CDR2 (germline): SGDLS, YYNGEE. CDR3 coding DNA: TGTGCCAGCAGCGTAGGCGCGTTAAGGGGTAGAGCTGACCACGAGCAGTACTTC. It yields the protein CASSVGALRGRADHEQYF.

The CDR3 spells CASRQTGHGTEAFF. The CDR3 nucleotides are TGTGCCAGCAGACAAACAGGGCATGGCACTGAAGCTTTCTTT. The rearrangement links TRBV28 to TRBJ1-1; D is possibly TRBD1 (6 bases). The germline CDR1 and CDR2 sequences are MDHEN and SYDVKM. There are 14 residues in the CDR3. V was clipped by 6 bases and J by 4 bases, with 15 bases between them.

V usage is TRBV7-9 and J usage is TRBJ1-1; perhaps TRBD1 as D (5 bases). The CDR3 consists of 15 residues. Trimming took 2 bases from V and 3 from J, leaving 13 bases between them. Germline V gives CDR1 SEHNR, CDR2 FQNEAQ (reference sequence). CDR3 nucleotide sequence: TGTGCCAGCAGCTTATTCGGAGGGGTACACACTGAAGCTTTCTTT. The encoded protein is CASSLFGGVHTEAFF.

The V and J genes are TRBV5-4 and TRBJ2-3, with 11 nucleotides matching TRBD2. Germline V gene sequence: CDR1 SGHNT, CDR2 YYREEE (reference sequence). The trim removed 0 bases at V and 2 bases at J, leaving 8 bases unmatched. This CDR3 has 18 residues. The CDR3 spells CASSLASGGTISTDTQYF. CDR3 sequence (DNA): TGTGCCAGCAGCTTGGCTAGCGGGGGGACCATCTCCACAGATACGCAGTATTTT.

This clone was found a few times. The chain links TRBV19 to TRBJ2-5, with a weak D call TRBD2 (5 bases). The germline gives CDR1 LNHDA, CDR2 SQIVND (reference sequence). V lost 1 base to trimming and J lost 2 bases, with 14 bases between them. CDR3 length equals 16 residues. CDR3 DNA sequence: TGTGCCAGTAGTATAGGAGGGTCAGTGCTACAAGAGACCCAGTACTTC. This translates into CASSIGGSVLQETQYF.

A note on this clone: The junction does not match germline at one end; this may be a read error. The chain couples TRBV7-9 to TRBJ1-2, with 8 bases fitting TRBD1. CDR3 length equals 12 residues. In germline, CDR1 is SEHNR, CDR2 FQNEAQ (reference sequence). The CDR3 DNA follows: TGTTCCAGCAGCCGGACAGGGAGAATCTACACCTTC. As protein: CSSSRTGRIYTF. The full variable domain, with the rest looked up from reference TRBV7-9 and TRBJ1-2, is DTGVSQNPRHKITKRGQNVTFRCDPISEHNRLYWYRQTLGQGPEFLTYFQNEAQLEKSRLLSDRFSAERPKGSFSTLEIQRTEQGDSAMYLCSSSRTGRIYTFGSGTRLTVV.

This clone was seen a few times. The chain links TRBV5-1 to TRBJ1-1, with D possibly matching TRBD1 (6 bases). V lost 0 bases, J lost 0 bases, and 12 bases lay in between. The CDR3 has 16 residues. Germline values: CDR1 SGHRS, CDR2 YFSETQ. The CDR3 reads CASSLGRGGLNTEAFF. In DNA, the CDR3 is TGCGCCAGCAGCTTGGGGAGGGGGGGCTTGAACACTGAAGCTTTCTTT.

The CDR3, as DNA: TGTGCCAGCAGTAGGGACTGGGTCTACGAGCAGTACTTC. It is translated as CASSRDWVYEQYF. V is TRBV6-6 and J is TRBJ2-5, with D maybe TRBD2 (6 bases). TRBJ2-7 matches the DNA end more closely, so the J call is doubtful. In germline, CDR1 is MNHNY, CDR2 SVGAGI (reference sequence). The CDR3 consists of 13 residues.

This chain links TRBV7-2 with TRBJ2-5; no reliable D call. This CDR3 comprises 14 residues. Germline loops: CDR1 SGHTA, CDR2 FQGNSA. V gave up 5 bases and J gave up 3 bases, with 13 bases separating them. The CDR3 coding sequence is TGTGCCAGCAGCCGGCGGAGCTCTGAAGAGACCCAGTACTTC. Encoded protein: CASSRRSSEETQYF.

The V gene is TRBV27, the J gene TRBJ2-1; no firm D call. Germline CDR1 is MNHEY and CDR2 is SMNVEV (reference sequence). Trimming stripped 6 bases from V and 0 bases from J, with 6 bases between. The CDR3 sequence is 13 residues long. The CDR3: CASRPRSYNEQFF. The CDR3 bases are TGTGCCAGCAGACCGCGCTCCTACAATGAGCAGTTCTTC.

This clone was seen just once. This sequence joins TRBV15 and TRBJ1-2; D is possibly TRBD1 (5 bases). This CDR3 is built from 14 residues. The germline V gene has CDR1 LNHNV and CDR2 YYDKDF (reference sequence). V lost 0 bases and J lost 4, with 9 bases in between. This chain's CDR3 is CATSRDAQVYGYTF. The DNA of the CDR3 is TGTGCCACCAGCAGAGATGCACAGGTCTATGGCTACACCTTC. The full variable domain, in which reference TRBV15 and TRBJ1-2 provide the parts outside the CDR3, is DAMVIQNPRYQVTQFGKPVTLSCSQTLNHNVMYWYQQKSSQAPKLLFHYYDKDFNNEADTPDNFQSRRPNTSFCFLDIRSPGLGDTAMYLCATSRDAQVYGYTFGSGTRLTVV.

This chain uses TRBV5-6 with TRBJ2-3; D possibly corresponds to TRBD2 (6 bases). V shed 3 bases and J shed 6 bases, with 14 bases lying between them. Looked up from germline, CDR1 is SGHDT and CDR2 is YYEEEE. CDR3 length equals 14 residues. The CDR3 DNA reads as TGTGCCAGCAGCTCTTATCTTAGCGGCGATACGCAGTATTTT. Translating gives CASSSYLSGDTQYF.

The chain couples TRBV7-9 to TRBJ2-7; D is undetermined. The CDR3 is 13 amino acids. The germline CDR1 and CDR2 sequences are SEHNR and FQNEAQ (reference sequence). V was cut by 8 bases and J by 6 bases, with 17 bases left in between. The CDR3: CASVDGVRSEQYF. The CDR3 DNA reads as TGTGCCAGCGTCGACGGAGTGAGATCCGAGCAGTACTTC.

This chain connects TRBV13 to TRBJ2-5, with D perhaps TRBD2 (6 bases). Germline CDR1 reads PRHDT; CDR2 reads FYEKMQ (reference sequence). Trimming took off 4 bases at V and 6 bases at J, with 24 bases between the two ends. The CDR3 loop spans 17 amino acids. For the CDR3, the DNA is TGTGCCAGCAGCTGGCGTCCGCTGGGCGGAGGGGTCAAGACCCAGTACTTC. It yields the protein CASSWRPLGGGVKTQYF.

The gene calls are TRBV5-1 and TRBJ2-2; 7 nucleotides align to TRBD1. The CDR3 runs to 15 residues. The V segment lost 4 bases and the J segment 4 bases; nucleotides outside the gene matches: 7. Germline CDR1 and CDR2: SGHRS and YFSETQ. This chain's CDR3 is CASSGGQAITGELFF. The CDR3 region has the DNA TGCGCCAGCAGCGGAGGACAGGCTATCACCGGGGAGCTGTTTTTT. The variable domain in full, completed from reference TRBV5-1 and TRBJ2-2, reads KAGVTQTPRYLIKTRGQQVTLSCSPISGHRSVSWYQQTPGQGLQFLFEYFSETQRNKGNFPGRFSGRQFSNSRSEMNVSTLELGDSALYLCASSGGQAITGELFFGEGSRLTVL.

The count of this clone is one. The V call is TRBV27, the J call TRBJ2-5, with a tentative D call TRBD2 (6 bases). The J call could be wrong; TRBJ2-7 is a better fit for the DNA end. CDR1 is MNHEY, CDR2 SMNVEV, per germline (reference sequence). The CDR3 loop spans 15 amino acids. The DNA of the CDR3 is TGTGCCAGCAGGCTTGAGGCTAGCGTATCCTACGAGCAGTACTTC. This codes for CASRLEASVSYEQYF.

The V gene is TRBV19, the J gene TRBJ2-7; 7 bases fit TRBD1. Germline V gene data show CDR1 as LNHDA and CDR2 as SQIVND (reference sequence). The CDR3 runs 14 residues. J gave up 2 bases and V 4 bases, and 5 bases lay outside the gene matches. The CDR3 sequence: CASSKQGPAYEQYF. The CDR3 DNA reads TGTGCCAGTAGTAAACAGGGGCCCGCCTACGAGCAGTACTTC. The whole variable domain, remainder taken from reference TRBV19 and TRBJ2-7, is DGGITQSPKYLFRKEGQNVTLSCEQNLNHDAMYWYRQDPGQGLRLIYYSQIVNDFQKGDIAEGYSVSREKKESFPLTVTSAQKNPTAFYLCASSKQGPAYEQYFGPGTRLTVT.